The rows below give T cell receptor beta chains drawn from one sample of a study of blood T cell repertoires in COVID-19. Clones were sequenced by immunoSEQ multiplex PCR, and TCRdb holds only the in-frame ones, with some missing. The sample lists about 100,000 clones, roughly 91% occurring once. Sequencing input: peripheral blood. The receptors were sampled from a human donor in a cohort sampled during active COVID-19. The CDR3 runs from the conserved cysteine through the conserved F or W. A D gene is named only where the DNA matches it firmly. Clone size is stated in some rows and not others, as once, few, many or a class when expanded.

V gene	D gene	clone size	J gene	CDR3 DNA	CDR3 protein
TRBV5-1	.	.	TRBJ1-2	TGCGCCAGCAGCTTGGATGGCAGTAACTATGGCTACACCTTC	CASSLDGSNYGYTF
TRBV3-1/TRBV3-2	.	.	TRBJ2-1	TGTGCCAGCAGCCCGCTAGCTGGGGGGATTCTTGAGCAGTTCTTC	CASSPLAGGILEQFF
TRBV3-1/TRBV3-2	.	once	TRBJ2-4	TGTGCCAGCAGCCAAGAAGGGGTAGCCAAAAACATTCAGTACTTC	CASSQEGVAKNIQYF
TRBV5-1	TRBD2	.	TRBJ2-5	TGCGCCAGCACCACGGGAGGGCCTTCATCAGAGACCCAGTACTTC	CASTTGGPSSETQYF
TRBV9	.	.	TRBJ2-1	TGTGCCAGCAGCGTGCTCGGCAGGAATGAGCAGTTCTTC	CASSVLGRNEQFF
TRBV20-1	.	.	TRBJ1-2	TGCAGTGCTAGTGTAGGGGCGGTCTATGGCTACACCTTC	CSASVGAVYGYTF
TRBV5-1	TRBD1	.	TRBJ2-7	TGCGCCAGCAGCCTCCCTCCCGGGACAGGGCGCAGCTACCCCCCCGAGCAGTACTTC	CASSLPPGTGRSYPPEQYF
TRBV24-1	TRBD2	.	TRBJ2-1	TGTGCCACCAGTGATCATAGGACTAGCGGGACTACTTACAATGAGCAGTTCTTC	CATSDHRTSGTTYNEQFF
TRBV5-1	.	.	TRBJ2-3	TGCGCCAGCAGCGGCGGGACAGCTAAGGCGGATACGCAGTATTTT	CASSGGTAKADTQYF
TRBV19	TRBD2	.	TRBJ2-1	TGTGCCAGTAGTATGACTAGCGGGTACAATGAGCAGTTCTTC	CASSMTSGYNEQFF
TRBV28	TRBD1	.	TRBJ1-5	TGTGCCAGCAACTCGGACAGGGATAATCAGCCCCAGCATTTT	CASNSDRDNQPQHF
TRBV5-1	.	.	TRBJ2-1	TGCGCCAGCAGCTTGTCTCAGTTCCACAATGAGCAGTTCTTC	CASSLSQFHNEQFF
TRBV5-5	TRBD2	.	TRBJ2-1	TGTGCCAGCAGCGGGGCTCAGGCAACAGCGGGAGAGGGGATTGAGCAGTTCTTC	CASSGAQATAGEGIEQFF
TRBV6-1	.	.	TRBJ1-5	TGTGCCAGCAGTGAAGCCCGGAGTCAGCCCCAGCATTTT	CASSEARSQPQHF
TRBV6-6	TRBD1	.	TRBJ1-2	TGTGCCAGCAGCCCCGCAGGGGGTTATGGCTACACCTTC	CASSPAGGYGYTF
TRBV7-9	.	once	TRBJ1-4	TGTGCCAGCAGCTTATCGCTCAGGGGTAATGAAAAACTGTTTTTT	CASSLSLRGNEKLFF
TRBV5-5	TRBD1	.	TRBJ2-5	TGTGCCAGCAGCCCCCCCCCGGGACAGGGGGCGACCCAGTACTTC	CASSPPPGQGATQYF
TRBV9	.	once	TRBJ2-2	TGTGCCAGCAGCCCACGTGGCGGATCTCACCAAGTGAAGCTGTTTTTT	CASSPRGGSHQVKLFF
TRBV28	.	.	TRBJ2-7	TGTGCCAGCAGAACAGACAGGTTCCCCTACGAGCAGTACTTC	CASRTDRFPYEQYF
TRBV20-1	.	.	TRBJ2-3	TGCAGTGCTAGAGAGAGGTTGGCGCAGTATTTT	CSARERLAQYF
TRBV28	TRBD2	once	TRBJ2-5	TGTGCCAGCAGCCCCGGGGTAGCGGGGGATCAAGAGACCCAGTACTTC	CASSPGVAGDQETQYF
TRBV11-2	TRBD1	.	TRBJ2-1	TGTGCCAGCAGCTTTCCGGGACAGGGAAAGTCCAATGAGCAGTTCTTC	CASSFPGQGKSNEQFF
TRBV24-1	.	.	TRBJ1-2	TGTGCCACCAGTGAATCATATGGCTACACCTTC	CATSESYGYTF
TRBV7-2	.	.	TRBJ2-3	TGTGCCAGCAGCTACCGCTTACGACACACAGATACGCAGTATTTT	CASSYRLRHTDTQYF
TRBV15	TRBD2	.	TRBJ2-2	TGTGCCACCGGACTAGCGGGAGGAGTTCCCGGGGAGCTGTTTTTT	CATGLAGGVPGELFF
TRBV25-1	TRBD2	.	TRBJ2-1	TGTGCCAGCAGTGACCTCACGACTAGCGACAATGAGCAGTTCTTC	CASSDLTTSDNEQFF
TRBV2	TRBD1	.	TRBJ2-5	TGTGCCAGCAATGGACAGGGGCGGTGGGAGACCCAGTACTTC	CASNGQGRWETQYF
TRBV19	.	.	TRBJ1-3	TGTGCCAGTAGTACCCAACAGGGTATCTCTGGAAACACCATATATTTT	CASSTQQGISGNTIYF
TRBV9	.	.	TRBJ2-1	TGTGCCAGCAGCGTAGGGTTGGAACTCGACTCCCTCGACAATGAGCAGTTCTTC	CASSVGLELDSLDNEQFF
TRBV27	.	.	TRBJ1-5	TGTGCCAGCAGTTTAAGAGGACTGAGTCGTGGTAGCAATCAGCCCCAGCATTTT	CASSLRGLSRGSNQPQHF
TRBV7-6	TRBD2	.	TRBJ2-1	TGTGCCAGCAGCTCCGCTAGCGGGAGGCTGGATGAGCAGTTCTTC	CASSSASGRLDEQFF
TRBV7-9	.	once	TRBJ1-1	TGTGCCAGCAGCCCCGTACCCTTCGACACGTGGACGGGATATATTGAAGCTTTCTTT	CASSPVPFDTWTGYIEAFF
TRBV27	TRBD1	.	TRBJ1-6	TGTGCCAGCAGTTTGCTAGGGGGCGAGTCACCCCTCCACTTT	CASSLLGGESPLHF
TRBV5-6	TRBD1	few	TRBJ1-2	TGTGCCAGCAGCTTGGAGACAGGGTTTTCCTATGGCTACACCTTC	CASSLETGFSYGYTF
TRBV7-9	.	.	TRBJ1-4	TGTGCCAGCAGCCCAGGGCGCATTGCGGGGGGATTTGAAAAACTGTTTTTT	CASSPGRIAGGFEKLFF
TRBV24-1	.	.	TRBJ2-7	TGTGCCACCAGTCCATCCGGGGGTGGTTACGAGCAGTACTTC	CATSPSGGGYEQYF
TRBV19	.	.	TRBJ2-5	TGTGCCAGTAGTTCGGGAACCTTTAAAGAGACCCAGTACTTC	CASSSGTFKETQYF
TRBV25-1	TRBD2	.	TRBJ2-2	TGTGCCAGCAGCCGGACGGCCGGGACTAGCCCCGGGGAGCTGTTTTTT	CASSRTAGTSPGELFF
TRBV7-2	.	.	TRBJ1-5	TGTGCCAGCAGCTTTTCGGGTCAGCCCCAGCATTTT	CASSFSGQPQHF
TRBV6-2/TRBV6-3	.	.	TRBJ2-1	TGTGCCAGCAGTTACTCGAGTTCGGGTGAGCAGTTCTTC	CASSYSSSGEQFF
TRBV6-5	TRBD1	.	TRBJ1-2	TGTGCCAGCAGGGGGACAGGGGCTGGTGGCTACACCTTC	CASRGTGAGGYTF
TRBV5-8	.	.	TRBJ1-1	TGTGCCAGCAGCCCCCGGGACTGGCTTAGAACTGAAGCTTTCTTT	CASSPRDWLRTEAFF
TRBV5-5	TRBD1	once	TRBJ2-5	TGTGCCAGCAGCTCGCGGGGGACAGGGGATTATGAGACCCAGTACTTC	CASSSRGTGDYETQYF
TRBV10-3	.	.	TRBJ2-1	TGTGCCATCAGTGACAACGGTGAGCAGTTCTTC	CAISDNGEQFF
TRBV5-4	.	few	TRBJ1-6	TGTGCCAGCAGCTTCTACGGGAATAATTCACCCCTCCACTTT	CASSFYGNNSPLHF
TRBV11-2	.	once	TRBJ2-1	TGTGCCAGCAGCCCTGTTCGCGGGCACTTATACAATGAGCAGTTCTTC	CASSPVRGHLYNEQFF